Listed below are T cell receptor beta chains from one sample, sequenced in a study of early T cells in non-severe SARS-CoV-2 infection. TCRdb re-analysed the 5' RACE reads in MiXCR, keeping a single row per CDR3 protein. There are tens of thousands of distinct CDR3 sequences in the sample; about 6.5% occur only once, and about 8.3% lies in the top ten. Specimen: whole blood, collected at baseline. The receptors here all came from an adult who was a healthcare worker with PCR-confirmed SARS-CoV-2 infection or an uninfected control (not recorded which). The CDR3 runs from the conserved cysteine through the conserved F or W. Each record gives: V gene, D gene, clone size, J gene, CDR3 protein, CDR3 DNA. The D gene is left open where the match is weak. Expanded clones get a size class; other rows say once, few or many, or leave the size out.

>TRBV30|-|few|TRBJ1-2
CACPSWAANYGYTF
TGTGCCTGCCCGTCTTGGGCAGCTAACTATGGCTACACCTTC
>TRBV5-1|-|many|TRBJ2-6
CASSGGSSGANVLTF
TGCGCCAGCAGCGGAGGGTCCTCTGGGGCCAACGTCCTGACTTTC
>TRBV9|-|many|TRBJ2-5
CASSVYSQETQYF
TGTGCCAGCAGCGTATACAGCCAAGAGACCCAGTACTTC
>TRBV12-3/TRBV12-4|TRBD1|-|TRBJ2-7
CASSFMGQATYEQYF
TGTGCCAGCAGTTTTATGGGACAGGCCACCTACGAGCAGTACTTC
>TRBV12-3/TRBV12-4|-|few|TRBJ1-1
CASRNRLNTEAFF
TGTGCCAGCAGGAATCGGTTGAACACTGAAGCTTTCTTT
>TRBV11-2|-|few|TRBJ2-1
CASSFRDHNEQFF
TGTGCCAGCAGCTTCCGGGACCACAATGAGCAGTTCTTC
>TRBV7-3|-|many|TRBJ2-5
CASSLGGRETQYF
TGTGCCAGCAGCTTAGGGGGGCGGGAGACCCAGTACTTC
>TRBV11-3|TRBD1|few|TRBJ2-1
CASSMGQGGNEQFF
TGTGCCAGCAGCATGGGACAGGGGGGCAATGAGCAGTTCTTC
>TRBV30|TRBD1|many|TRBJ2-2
CAWSMGQGISTGELFF
TGTGCCTGGAGTATGGGACAGGGGATATCCACCGGGGAGCTGTTTTTT
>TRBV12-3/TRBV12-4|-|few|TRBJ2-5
CASRPAGGPSWTQYF
TGTGCCAGCAGGCCGGCTGGGGGGCCGTCATGGACCCAGTACTTC
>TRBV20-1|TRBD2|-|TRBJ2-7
CSASSGASYEQYF
TGCAGTGCTAGCAGCGGGGCTTCCTACGAGCAGTACTTC
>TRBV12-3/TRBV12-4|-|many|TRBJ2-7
CASNYGAPRGEQYF
TGTGCCAGCAACTACGGGGCTCCTCGGGGCGAGCAGTACTTC
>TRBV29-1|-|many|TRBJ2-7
CSARQAYEQYF
TGCAGCGCACGACAGGCCTACGAGCAGTACTTC
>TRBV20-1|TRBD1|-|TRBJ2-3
CSARDLAGGVTDTQYF
TGCAGTGCTAGAGATCTCGCAGGGGGTGTCACAGATACGCAGTATTTT
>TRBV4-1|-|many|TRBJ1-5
CASSPSISVLHQPQHF
TGCGCCAGCAGCCCATCGATTAGCGTTCTGCATCAGCCCCAGCATTTT
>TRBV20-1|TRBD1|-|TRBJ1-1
CSAGQGPGGEAFF
TGCAGTGCTGGACAGGGGCCGGGCGGTGAAGCTTTCTTT
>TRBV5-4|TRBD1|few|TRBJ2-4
CASSFDRAGAKNIQYF
TGTGCCAGCAGCTTCGACAGGGCCGGGGCCAAAAACATTCAGTACTTC
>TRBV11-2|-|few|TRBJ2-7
CASSLDPADVSYEQYF
TGTGCCAGCAGCTTAGATCCCGCGGACGTCTCCTACGAGCAGTACTTC
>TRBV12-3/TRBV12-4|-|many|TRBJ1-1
CASSTKGYTEAFF
TGTGCCAGCAGTACTAAGGGGTACACTGAAGCTTTCTTT
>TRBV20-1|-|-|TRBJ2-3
CSASGIEHADTQYF
TGCAGTGCTAGCGGTATTGAGCACGCAGATACGCAGTATTTT
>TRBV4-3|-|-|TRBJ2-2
CASSPARANTGELFF
TGCGCCAGCAGCCCTGCACGGGCTAACACCGGGGAGCTGTTTTTT
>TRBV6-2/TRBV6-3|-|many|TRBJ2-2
CASSSRGARTGELFF
TGTGCCAGCAGTTCCCGAGGGGCGCGGACCGGGGAGCTGTTTTTT
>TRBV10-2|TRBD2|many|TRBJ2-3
CASSVRAGGIGDTQYF
TGCGCCAGCAGTGTACGAGCGGGGGGCATTGGAGATACGCAGTATTTT
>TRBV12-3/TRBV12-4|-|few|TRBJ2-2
CASRITSHTGELFF
TGTGCCAGCAGGATCACTAGCCACACCGGGGAGCTGTTTTTT
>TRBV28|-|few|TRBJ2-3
CASSLAFGASTDTQYF
TGTGCCAGCAGCCTCGCCTTCGGGGCTAGCACAGATACGCAGTATTTT
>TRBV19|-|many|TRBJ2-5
CASRGQPKETQYF
TGTGCCAGTCGAGGACAACCCAAAGAGACCCAGTACTTC
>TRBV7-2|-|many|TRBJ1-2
CASSLETVGYGYTF
TGTGCCAGCAGCTTAGAAACGGTGGGCTATGGCTACACCTTC
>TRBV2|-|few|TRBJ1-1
CASIPGITEAFF
TGTGCCAGCATACCAGGAATAACTGAAGCTTTCTTT
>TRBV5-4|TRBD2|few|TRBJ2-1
CASSLGGGANEQFF
TGTGCCAGCAGCTTGGGCGGGGGGGCCAATGAGCAGTTCTTC
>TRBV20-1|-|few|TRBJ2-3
CSARRGDTQYF
TGCAGTGCCAGACGAGGAGATACGCAGTATTTT
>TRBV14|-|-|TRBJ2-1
CASSPSTFYNEQFF
TGTGCCAGCAGCCCATCCACGTTTTACAATGAGCAGTTCTTC
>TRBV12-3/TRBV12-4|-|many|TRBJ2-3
CASSPTHGKGSDTQYF
TGTGCCAGCAGTCCGACTCATGGGAAAGGCTCCGATACGCAGTATTTT
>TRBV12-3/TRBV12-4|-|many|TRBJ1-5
CASSTGRDQPQHF
TGTGCCAGCAGTACAGGGAGGGATCAGCCCCAGCATTTT